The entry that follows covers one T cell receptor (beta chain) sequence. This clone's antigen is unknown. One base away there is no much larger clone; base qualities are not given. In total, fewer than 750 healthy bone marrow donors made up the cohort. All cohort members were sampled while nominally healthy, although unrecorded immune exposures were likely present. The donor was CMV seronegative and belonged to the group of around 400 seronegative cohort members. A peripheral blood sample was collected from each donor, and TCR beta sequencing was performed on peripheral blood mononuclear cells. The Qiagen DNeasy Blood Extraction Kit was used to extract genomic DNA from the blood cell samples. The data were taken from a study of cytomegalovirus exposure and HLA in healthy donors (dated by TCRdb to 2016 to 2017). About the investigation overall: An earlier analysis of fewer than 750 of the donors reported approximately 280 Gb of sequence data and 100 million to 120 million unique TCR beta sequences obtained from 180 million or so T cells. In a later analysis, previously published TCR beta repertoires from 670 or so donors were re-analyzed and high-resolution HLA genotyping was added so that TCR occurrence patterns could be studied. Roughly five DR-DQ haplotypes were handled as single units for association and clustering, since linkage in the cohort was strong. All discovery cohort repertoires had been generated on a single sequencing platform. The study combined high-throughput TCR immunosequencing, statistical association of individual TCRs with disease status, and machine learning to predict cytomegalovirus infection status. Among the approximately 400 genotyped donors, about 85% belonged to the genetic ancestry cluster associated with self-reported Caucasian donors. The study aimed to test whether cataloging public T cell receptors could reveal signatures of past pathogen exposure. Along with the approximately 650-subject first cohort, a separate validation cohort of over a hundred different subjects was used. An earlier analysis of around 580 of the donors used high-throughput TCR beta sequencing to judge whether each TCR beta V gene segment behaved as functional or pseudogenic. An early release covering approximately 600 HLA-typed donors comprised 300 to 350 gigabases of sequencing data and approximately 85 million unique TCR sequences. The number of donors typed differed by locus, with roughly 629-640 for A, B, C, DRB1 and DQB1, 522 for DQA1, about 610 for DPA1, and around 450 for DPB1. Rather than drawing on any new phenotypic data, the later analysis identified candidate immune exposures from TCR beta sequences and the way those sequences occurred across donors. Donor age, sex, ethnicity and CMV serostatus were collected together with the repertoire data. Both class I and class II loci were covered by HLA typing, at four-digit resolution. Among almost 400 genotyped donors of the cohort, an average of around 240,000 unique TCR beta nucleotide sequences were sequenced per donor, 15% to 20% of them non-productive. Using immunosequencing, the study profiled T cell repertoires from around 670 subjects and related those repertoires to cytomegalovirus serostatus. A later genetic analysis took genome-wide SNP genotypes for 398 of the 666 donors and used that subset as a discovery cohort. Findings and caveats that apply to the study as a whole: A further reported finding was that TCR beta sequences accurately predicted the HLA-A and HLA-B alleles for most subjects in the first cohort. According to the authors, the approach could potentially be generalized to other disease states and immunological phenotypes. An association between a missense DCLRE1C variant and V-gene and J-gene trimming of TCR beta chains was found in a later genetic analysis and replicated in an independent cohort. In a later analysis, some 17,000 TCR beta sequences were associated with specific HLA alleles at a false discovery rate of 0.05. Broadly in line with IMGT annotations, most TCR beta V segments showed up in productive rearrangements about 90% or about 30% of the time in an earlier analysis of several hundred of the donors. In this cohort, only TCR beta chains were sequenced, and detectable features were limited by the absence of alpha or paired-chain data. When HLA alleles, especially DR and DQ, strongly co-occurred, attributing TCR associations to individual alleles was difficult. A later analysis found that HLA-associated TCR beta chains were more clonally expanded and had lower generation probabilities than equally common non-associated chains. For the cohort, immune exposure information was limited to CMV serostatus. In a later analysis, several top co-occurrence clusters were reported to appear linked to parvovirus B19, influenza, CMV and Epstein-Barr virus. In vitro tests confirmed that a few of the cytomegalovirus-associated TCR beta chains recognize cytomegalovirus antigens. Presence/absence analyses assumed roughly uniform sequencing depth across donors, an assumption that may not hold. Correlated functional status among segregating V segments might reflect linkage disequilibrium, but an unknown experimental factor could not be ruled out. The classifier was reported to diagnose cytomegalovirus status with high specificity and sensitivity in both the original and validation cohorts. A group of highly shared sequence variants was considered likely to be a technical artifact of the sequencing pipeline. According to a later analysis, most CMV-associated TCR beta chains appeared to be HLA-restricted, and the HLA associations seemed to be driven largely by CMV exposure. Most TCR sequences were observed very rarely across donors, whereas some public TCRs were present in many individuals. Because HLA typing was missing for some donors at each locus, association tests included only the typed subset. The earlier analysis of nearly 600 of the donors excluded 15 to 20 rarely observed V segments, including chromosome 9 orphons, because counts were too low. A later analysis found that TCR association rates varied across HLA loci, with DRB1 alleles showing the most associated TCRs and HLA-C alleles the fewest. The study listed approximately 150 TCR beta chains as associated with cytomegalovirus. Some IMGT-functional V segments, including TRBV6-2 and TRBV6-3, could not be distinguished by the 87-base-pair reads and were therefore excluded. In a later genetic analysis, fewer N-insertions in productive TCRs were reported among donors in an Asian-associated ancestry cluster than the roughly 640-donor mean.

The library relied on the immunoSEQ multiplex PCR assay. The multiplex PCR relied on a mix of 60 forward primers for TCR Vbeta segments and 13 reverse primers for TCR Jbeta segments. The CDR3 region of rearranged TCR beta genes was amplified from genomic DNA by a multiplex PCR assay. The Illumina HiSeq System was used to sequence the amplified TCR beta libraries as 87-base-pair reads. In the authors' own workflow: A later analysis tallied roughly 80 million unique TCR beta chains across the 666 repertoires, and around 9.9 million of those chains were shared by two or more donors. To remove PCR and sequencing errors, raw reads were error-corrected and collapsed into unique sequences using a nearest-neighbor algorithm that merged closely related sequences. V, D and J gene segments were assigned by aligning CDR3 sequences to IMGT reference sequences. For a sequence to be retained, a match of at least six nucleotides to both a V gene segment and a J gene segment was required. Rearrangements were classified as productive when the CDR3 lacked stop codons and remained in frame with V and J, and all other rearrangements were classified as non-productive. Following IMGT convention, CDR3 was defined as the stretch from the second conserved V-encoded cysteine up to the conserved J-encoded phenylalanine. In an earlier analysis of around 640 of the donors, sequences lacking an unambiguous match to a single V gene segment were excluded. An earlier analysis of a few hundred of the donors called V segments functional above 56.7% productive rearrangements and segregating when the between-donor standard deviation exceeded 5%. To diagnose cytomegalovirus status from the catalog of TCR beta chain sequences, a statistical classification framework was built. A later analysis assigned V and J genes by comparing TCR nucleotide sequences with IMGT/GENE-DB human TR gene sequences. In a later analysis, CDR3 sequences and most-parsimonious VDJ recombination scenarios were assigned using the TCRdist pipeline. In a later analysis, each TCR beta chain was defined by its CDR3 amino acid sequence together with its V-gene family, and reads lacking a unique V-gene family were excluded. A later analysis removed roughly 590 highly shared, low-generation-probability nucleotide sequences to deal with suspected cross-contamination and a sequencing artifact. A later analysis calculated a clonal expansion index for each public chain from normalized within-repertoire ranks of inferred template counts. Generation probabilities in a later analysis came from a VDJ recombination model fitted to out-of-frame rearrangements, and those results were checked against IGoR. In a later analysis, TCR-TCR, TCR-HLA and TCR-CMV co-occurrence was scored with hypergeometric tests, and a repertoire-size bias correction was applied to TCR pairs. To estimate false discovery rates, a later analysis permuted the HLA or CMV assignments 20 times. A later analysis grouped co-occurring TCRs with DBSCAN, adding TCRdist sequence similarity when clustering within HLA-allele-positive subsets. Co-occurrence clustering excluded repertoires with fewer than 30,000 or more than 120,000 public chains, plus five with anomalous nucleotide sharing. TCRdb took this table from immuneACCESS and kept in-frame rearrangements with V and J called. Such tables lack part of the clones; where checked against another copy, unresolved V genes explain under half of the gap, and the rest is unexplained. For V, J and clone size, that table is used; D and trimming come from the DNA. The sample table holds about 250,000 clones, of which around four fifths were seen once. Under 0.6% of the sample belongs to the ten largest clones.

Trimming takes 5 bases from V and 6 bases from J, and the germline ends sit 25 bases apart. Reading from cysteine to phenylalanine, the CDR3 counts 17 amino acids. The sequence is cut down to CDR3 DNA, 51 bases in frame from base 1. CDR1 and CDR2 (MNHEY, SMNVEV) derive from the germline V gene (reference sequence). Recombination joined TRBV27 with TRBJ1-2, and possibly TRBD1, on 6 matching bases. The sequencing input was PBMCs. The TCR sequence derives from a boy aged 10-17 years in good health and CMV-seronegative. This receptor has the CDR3 CASSALDLGGGRNGYTF. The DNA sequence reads TGTGCCAGCAGTGCCCTTGACCTAGGGGGGGGGCGGAATGGCTACACCTTC.